This TCR beta chain was identified in a study of blood T cell repertoires in COVID-19. Study-level background: The United States, Italy and Spain provided the acute and convalescent COVID-19 samples.

Sequenced by immunoSEQ multiplex PCR; TCRdb stores in-frame clones only, minus some. The sample has about 55,000 clones, roughly 88% seen once. This receptor was obtained from a man older than 75 with acute or convalescent COVID-19. Sequenced input: peripheral blood.

The CDR3 nucleotides are TGCGCCAGCAGCTTGGAAGGGACAAAATACAATGAGCAGTTCTTC. Translated: CASSLEGTKYNEQFF. The chain links TRBV5-1 to TRBJ2-1; tentative D call: TRBD1 (6 bases). Per germline, CDR1 SGHRS and CDR2 YFSETQ. The CDR3 totals 15 residues. V lost 0 bases to trimming and J lost 4 bases, with 11 bases between them.